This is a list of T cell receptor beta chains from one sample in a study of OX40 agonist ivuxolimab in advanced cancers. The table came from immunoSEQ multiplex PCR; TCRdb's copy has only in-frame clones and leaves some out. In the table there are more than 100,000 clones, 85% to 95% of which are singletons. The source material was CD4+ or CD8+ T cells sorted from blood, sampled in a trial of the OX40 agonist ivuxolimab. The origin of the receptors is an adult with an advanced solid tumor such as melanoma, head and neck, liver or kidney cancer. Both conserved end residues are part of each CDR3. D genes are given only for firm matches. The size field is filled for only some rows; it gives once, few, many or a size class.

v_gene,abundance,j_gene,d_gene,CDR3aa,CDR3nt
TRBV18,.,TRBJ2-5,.,CASHGGEETQYF,TGTGCCAGCCACGGAGGGGAAGAGACCCAGTACTTC
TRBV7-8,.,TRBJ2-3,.,CASSPTRTDTQYF,TGTGCCAGCAGCCCGACCCGCACAGATACGCAGTATTTT
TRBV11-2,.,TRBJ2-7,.,CASSPLTQGREQYF,TGTGCCAGCAGTCCCCTGACTCAGGGACGCGAGCAGTACTTC
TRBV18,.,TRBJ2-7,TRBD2,CASSPGTSGGEQYF,TGTGCCAGCTCACCAGGGACTAGCGGGGGCGAGCAGTACTTC
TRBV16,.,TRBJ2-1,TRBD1,CASSQSDRGGTVENYNEQFF,TGTGCCAGCAGCCAATCAGACAGGGGAGGCACTGTAGAGAACTACAATGAGCAGTTCTTC
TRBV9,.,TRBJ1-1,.,CASSVVQGGNTEAFF,TGTGCCAGCAGCGTAGTTCAGGGAGGAAACACTGAAGCTTTCTTT
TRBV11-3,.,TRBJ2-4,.,CASSQSGGAVNIQYF,TGTGCCAGCAGCCAAAGTGGGGGGGCGGTAAACATTCAGTACTTC
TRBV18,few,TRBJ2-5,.,CASSPPQETQYF,TGTGCCAGCTCACCACCACAAGAGACCCAGTACTTC
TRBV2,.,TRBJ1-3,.,CASSERWIAGNTIYF,TGTGCCAGCAGTGAAAGGTGGATCGCTGGAAACACCATATATTTT
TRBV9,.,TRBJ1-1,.,CASSPQGVYRAFF,TGTGCCAGCAGCCCTCAAGGGGTGTATCGAGCTTTCTTT
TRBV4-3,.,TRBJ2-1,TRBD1,CASSPTGVEWGEQFF,TGCGCCAGCAGCCCAACAGGGGTCGAGTGGGGTGAGCAGTTCTTC
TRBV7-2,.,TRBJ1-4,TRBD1,CASSQEGAGEKLFF,TGTGCCAGCTCCCAGGAGGGGGCGGGTGAAAAACTGTTTTTT
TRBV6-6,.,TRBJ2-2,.,CASGLPSAPGAGELFF,TGTGCCAGCGGGCTGCCGAGTGCCCCGGGCGCCGGGGAGCTGTTTTTT
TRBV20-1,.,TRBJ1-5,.,CSADSNQPQHF,TGCAGTGCCGATAGCAATCAGCCCCAGCATTTT
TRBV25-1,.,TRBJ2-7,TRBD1,CASLGTVSYEQYF,TGTGCCAGCCTCGGGACAGTATCCTACGAGCAGTACTTC
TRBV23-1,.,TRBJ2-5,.,CASSQGGRIQETQYF,TGCGCCAGCAGTCAAGGGGGCCGGATCCAAGAGACCCAGTACTTC
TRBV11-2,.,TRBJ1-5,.,CASSLDPSVGSPQHF,TGTGCCAGCAGCTTGGACCCGTCTGTAGGATCGCCCCAGCATTTT
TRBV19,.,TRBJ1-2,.,CASSIRRAGWAYGYTF,TGTGCCAGTAGTATCCGTCGGGCAGGGTGGGCCTATGGCTACACCTTC
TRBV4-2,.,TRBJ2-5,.,CASSQDRGLVQETQYF,TGTGCCAGCAGCCAAGATCGAGGCCTGGTCCAAGAGACCCAGTACTTC
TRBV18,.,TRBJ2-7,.,CASSPYKGSYEQYF,TGTGCCAGCTCACCGTATAAGGGGTCCTACGAGCAGTACTTC
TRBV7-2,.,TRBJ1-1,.,CASSRDHGNTEAFF,TGTGCCAGCAGCAGAGACCATGGGAACACTGAAGCTTTCTTT
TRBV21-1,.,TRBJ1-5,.,CASSKAIRTIEGNQPQHF,TGTGCCAGCAGCAAAGCGATCAGGACCATCGAGGGCAATCAGCCCCAGCATTTT
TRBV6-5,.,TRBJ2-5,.,CASSYSSGLKETQYF,TGTGCCAGCAGTTACTCTTCGGGGCTAAAAGAGACCCAGTACTTC
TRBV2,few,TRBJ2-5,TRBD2,CANRLLAGQETQYF,TGTGCCAACAGACTACTAGCGGGACAAGAGACCCAGTACTTC
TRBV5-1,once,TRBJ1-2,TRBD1,CASSPGDRGILGYTF,TGCGCCAGCAGCCCTGGGGACAGGGGGATTCTTGGCTACACCTTC
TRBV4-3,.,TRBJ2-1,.,CASSQGAHGEQFF,TGCGCCAGCAGCCAGGGGGCGCACGGTGAGCAGTTCTTC
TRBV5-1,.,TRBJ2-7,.,CASSSRGTGSGILEQYF,TGCGCCAGCAGCTCGCGCGGGACGGGCTCGGGGATACTCGAGCAGTACTTC
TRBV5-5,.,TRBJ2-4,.,CASSRIPKNIQYF,TGTGCCAGCAGCAGAATTCCCAAAAACATTCAGTACTTC
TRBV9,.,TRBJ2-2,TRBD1,CASSLGTGRNTGELFF,TGTGCCAGCAGCCTGGGGACAGGGAGGAACACCGGGGAGCTGTTTTTT